This T cell receptor (beta chain) came from a study of blood T cell repertoires in COVID-19. Study-level information: From the United States, Italy and Spain came samples of acute and convalescent COVID-19. Sample material is recorded as cDNA or gDNA derived from T cells, B-cell-depleted T cells, or PBMCs.

The protocol was immunoSEQ multiplex PCR, while the TCRdb copy is restricted to in-frame clones and leaves out a portion. Of fewer than 350,000 clones in the sample, around 90% were seen once. V lost 6 bases and J lost 0; bases outside the gene matches: 5. Germline assignment: CDR1 SNHLY and CDR2 FYNNEI. The CDR3 has 15 amino acids. Participants spanned ages about 18 to 95 years and resided in 20 to 25 US areas. Clinical history reported by participants formed the basis on which cohorts were assigned. The specimen was PBMCs or T cells enriched from blood (not recorded which). The chain uses TRBV2 and TRBJ2-3; 8 bases align to TRBD2. This clonotype was sampled from a man aged 35 to 55 who had been exposed to COVID-19. CDR3 protein: CASRQLAASTDTQYF. CDR3 sequence (DNA): TGTGCCAGCAGACAACTAGCGGCTAGCACAGATACGCAGTATTTT.